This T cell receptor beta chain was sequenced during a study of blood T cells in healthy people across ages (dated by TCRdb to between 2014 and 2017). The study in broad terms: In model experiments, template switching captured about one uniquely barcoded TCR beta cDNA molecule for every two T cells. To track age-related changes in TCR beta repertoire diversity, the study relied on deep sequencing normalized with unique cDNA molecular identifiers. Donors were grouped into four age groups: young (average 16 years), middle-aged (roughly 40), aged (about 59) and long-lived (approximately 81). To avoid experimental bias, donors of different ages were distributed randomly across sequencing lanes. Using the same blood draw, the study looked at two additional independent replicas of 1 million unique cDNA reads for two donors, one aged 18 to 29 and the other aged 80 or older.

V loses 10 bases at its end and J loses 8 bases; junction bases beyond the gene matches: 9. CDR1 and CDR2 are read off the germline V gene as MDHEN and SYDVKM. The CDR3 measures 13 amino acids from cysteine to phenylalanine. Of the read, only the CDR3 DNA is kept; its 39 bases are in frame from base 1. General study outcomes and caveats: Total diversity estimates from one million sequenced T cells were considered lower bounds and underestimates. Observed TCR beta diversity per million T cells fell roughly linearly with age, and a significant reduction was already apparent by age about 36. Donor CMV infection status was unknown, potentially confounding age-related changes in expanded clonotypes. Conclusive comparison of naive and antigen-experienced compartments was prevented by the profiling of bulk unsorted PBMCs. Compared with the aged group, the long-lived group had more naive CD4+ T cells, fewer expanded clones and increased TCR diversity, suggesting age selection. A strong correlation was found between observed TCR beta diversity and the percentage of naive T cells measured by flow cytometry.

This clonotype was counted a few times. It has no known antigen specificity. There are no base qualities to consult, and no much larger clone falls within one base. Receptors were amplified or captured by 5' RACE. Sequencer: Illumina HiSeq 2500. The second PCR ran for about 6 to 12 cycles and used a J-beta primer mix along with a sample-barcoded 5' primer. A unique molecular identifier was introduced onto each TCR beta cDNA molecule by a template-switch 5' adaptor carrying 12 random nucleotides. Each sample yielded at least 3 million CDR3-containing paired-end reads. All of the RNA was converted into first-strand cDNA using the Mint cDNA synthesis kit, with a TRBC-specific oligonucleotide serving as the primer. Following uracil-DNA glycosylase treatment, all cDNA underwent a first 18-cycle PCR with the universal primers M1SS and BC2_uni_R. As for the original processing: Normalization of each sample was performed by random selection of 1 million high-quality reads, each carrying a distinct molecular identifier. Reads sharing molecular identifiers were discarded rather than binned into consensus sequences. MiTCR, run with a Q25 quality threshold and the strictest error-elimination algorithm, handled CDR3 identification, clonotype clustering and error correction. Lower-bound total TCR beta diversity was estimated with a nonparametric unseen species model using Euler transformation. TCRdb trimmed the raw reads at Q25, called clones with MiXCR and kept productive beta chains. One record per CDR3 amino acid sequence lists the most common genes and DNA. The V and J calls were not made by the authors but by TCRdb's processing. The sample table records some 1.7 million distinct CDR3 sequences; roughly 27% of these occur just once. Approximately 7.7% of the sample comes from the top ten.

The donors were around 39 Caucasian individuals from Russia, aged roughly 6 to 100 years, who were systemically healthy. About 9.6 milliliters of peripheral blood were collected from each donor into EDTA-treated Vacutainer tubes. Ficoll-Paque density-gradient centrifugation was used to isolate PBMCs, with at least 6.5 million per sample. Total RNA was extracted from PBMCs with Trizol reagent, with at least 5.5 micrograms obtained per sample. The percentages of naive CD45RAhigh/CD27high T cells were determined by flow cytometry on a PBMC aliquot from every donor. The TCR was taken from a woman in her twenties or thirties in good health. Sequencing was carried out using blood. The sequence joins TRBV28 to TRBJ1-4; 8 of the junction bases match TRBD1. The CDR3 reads CATSDRVGEKLFF. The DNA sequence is TGTGCCACCTCGGACAGGGTAGGGGAAAAACTGTTTTTT.